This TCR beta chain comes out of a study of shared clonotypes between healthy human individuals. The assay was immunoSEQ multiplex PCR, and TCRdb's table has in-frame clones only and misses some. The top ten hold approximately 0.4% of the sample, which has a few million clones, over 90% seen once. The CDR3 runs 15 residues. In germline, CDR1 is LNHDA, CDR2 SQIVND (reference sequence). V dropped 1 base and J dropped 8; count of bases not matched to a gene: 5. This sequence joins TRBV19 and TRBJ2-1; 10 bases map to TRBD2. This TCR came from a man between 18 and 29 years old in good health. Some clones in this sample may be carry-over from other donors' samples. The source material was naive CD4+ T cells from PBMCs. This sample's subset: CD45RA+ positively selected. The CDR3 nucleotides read TGTGCCAGTAGTATAGTGGCTAGCGGGAGCTATGAGCAGTTCTTC. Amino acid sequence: CASSIVASGSYEQFF.